This T cell receptor beta chain emerged from a study of OX40 agonist ivuxolimab in advanced cancers. Study-wide context: Ivuxolimab was an agonistic, fully human IgG2 monoclonal antibody directed against OX40 (CD134), a costimulatory receptor. Intravenous ivuxolimab was administered to patients every 2 weeks at six dose levels: 0.01, 0.1, 0.3, 1.5, 3 and 10 mg/kg. Among the roughly 50 dose-escalation patients, some 20 had hepatocellular carcinoma, 15 or so melanoma, 9 renal cell carcinoma and 9 head and neck cancer. A male proportion of under 85% and a mean age of roughly 55 years, ranging from 23 to 79, were recorded for the dose-escalation cohort. Patients were allowed to have had prior anti-PD-1, anti-PD-L1 or anti-CTLA-4 therapy, and approximately 41% of the dose-escalation patients had previously received checkpoint inhibitors. Partial responses occurred in three dose-escalation patients: two with cutaneous melanoma and one with hepatocellular carcinoma. Peripheral TCRbeta sequencing was intended to test whether TCR sequence diversity was altered and clonal T-cell expansion was caused by ivuxolimab. The paper describes the monotherapy dose-escalation part (N of about 54 patients) of the phase I trial of ivuxolimab. What the work shows at the level of the full study, not this receptor alone: At doses from 0.1 to 3.0 mg/kg, clonal expansion was seen in both CD4+ and CD8+ blood T cells between baseline and week 6. The antigen specificity of the peripheral T cells that underwent clonal expansion was not determined. In the 0.1-3.0 mg/kg groups, partial responders had among the lowest normalized peripheral clonal expansion, particularly in CD8+ T cells. After ivuxolimab, CD8+ T cells had more expanded clones than CD4+ T cells on average. Low levels of normalized T-cell clonal expansion were also seen in some patients who did not respond.

For this clone: What antigen it recognizes has not been identified. The sample holds no much larger clone one base away, and base qualities are not on file.

Taken from the germline V gene, the CDR1 and CDR2 loops are LGHNA and YNFKEQ. V is shortened by 0 bases, J by 4 bases, and the region joining them spans 9 bases. Taken from cysteine to phenylalanine, the CDR3 has 14 residues. Kept here is only the CDR3 DNA, which spans 42 bases and is read in frame from base 1. The trial excluded patients who had a history of autoimmune disease or who were on systemic immunosuppression. Peripheral blood for TCR sequencing was collected from all dose cohorts at baseline, on cycle 4 day 1, and on cycle 7 day 1. The samples were taken from a phase I, first-in-human, multicenter, open-label dose-escalation trial of ivuxolimab. The trial enrolled adults with locally advanced or metastatic head and neck squamous cell, hepatocellular, melanoma or renal cell carcinoma. Before TCR sequencing, CD4+ T cells and CD8+ T cells from peripheral blood were sorted into separate populations.

Genomic DNA was extracted from sorted cells for sequencing of the TCRbeta CDR3 region. The immunoSEQ Assay was used to sequence the TCRbeta CDR3 regions. This is the immuneACCESS table as TCRdb keeps it, with only in-frame sequences that have V and J called. A part of the clones is gone; compared with another copy, unresolved V genes explain less than half, and the rest is unexplained. In this sample the table shows around 62,000 clones, around 83% of which occur a single time. The top ten constitute roughly 2.4% of the sample. This receptor was obtained from an adult with an advanced solid tumor such as melanoma, head and neck, liver or kidney cancer. Sequencing was performed on CD4+ or CD8+ T cells sorted from blood, taken in a trial of the OX40 agonist ivuxolimab. Here the chain combines TRBV4-2 and TRBJ1-2, with no confidently assigned D gene. The DNA is TGTGCCAGCAGCCAAGAGATTTACGGCTATGGCTACACCTTC. The resulting protein is CASSQEIYGYGYTF.